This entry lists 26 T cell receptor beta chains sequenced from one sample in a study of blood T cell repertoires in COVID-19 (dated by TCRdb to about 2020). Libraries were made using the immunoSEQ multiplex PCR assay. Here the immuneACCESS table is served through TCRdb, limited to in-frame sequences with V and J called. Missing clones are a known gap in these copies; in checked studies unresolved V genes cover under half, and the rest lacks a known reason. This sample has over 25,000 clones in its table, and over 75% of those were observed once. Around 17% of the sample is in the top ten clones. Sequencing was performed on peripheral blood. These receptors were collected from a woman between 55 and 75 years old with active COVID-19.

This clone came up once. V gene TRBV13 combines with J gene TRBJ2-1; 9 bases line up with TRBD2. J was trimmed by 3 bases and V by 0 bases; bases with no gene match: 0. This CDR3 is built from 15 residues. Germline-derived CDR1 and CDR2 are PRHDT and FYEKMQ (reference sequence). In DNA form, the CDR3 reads TGTGCCAGCAGCTTAGGGACTAGCGGCTACAATGAGCAGTTCTTC. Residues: CASSLGTSGYNEQFF.

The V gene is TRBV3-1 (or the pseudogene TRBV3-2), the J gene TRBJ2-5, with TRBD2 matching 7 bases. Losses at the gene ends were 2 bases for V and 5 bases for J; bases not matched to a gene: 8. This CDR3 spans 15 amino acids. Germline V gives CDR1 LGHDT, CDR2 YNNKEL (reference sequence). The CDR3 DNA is TGTGCCAGCAGCCAATCGCGGGAGTCTTACGAGACCCAGTACTTC. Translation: CASSQSRESYETQYF.

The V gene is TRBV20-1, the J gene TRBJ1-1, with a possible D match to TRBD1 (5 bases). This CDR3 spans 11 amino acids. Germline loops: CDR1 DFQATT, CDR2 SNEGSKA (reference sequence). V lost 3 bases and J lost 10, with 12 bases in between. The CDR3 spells CSASPGYGAFF. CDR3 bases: TGCAGTGCTAGTCCAGGGTATGGAGCTTTCTTT.

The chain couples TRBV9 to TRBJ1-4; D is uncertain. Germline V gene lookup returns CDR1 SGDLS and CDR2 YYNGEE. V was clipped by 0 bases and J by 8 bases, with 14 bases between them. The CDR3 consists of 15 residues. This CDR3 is CASSVGTATGEKLFF. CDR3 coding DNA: TGTGCCAGCAGCGTAGGTACAGCTACCGGCGAAAAACTGTTTTTT.

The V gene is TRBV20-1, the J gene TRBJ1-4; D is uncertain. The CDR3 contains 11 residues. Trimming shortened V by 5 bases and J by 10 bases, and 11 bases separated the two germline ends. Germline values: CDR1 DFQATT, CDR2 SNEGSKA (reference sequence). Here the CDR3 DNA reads TGCAGTGCTGAAAAGTCGGGAAAACTGTTTTTT. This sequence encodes CSAEKSGKLFF.

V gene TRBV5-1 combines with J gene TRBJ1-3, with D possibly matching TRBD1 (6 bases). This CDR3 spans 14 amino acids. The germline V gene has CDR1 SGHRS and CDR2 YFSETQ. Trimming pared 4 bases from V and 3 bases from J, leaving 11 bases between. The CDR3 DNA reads TGCGCCAGCAGCGCCGGGACACTTGGAAACACCATATATTTT. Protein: CASSAGTLGNTIYF. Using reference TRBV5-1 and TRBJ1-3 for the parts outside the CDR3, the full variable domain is KAGVTQTPRYLIKTRGQQVTLSCSPISGHRSVSWYQQTPGQGLQFLFEYFSETQRNKGNFPGRFSGRQFSNSRSEMNVSTLELGDSALYLCASSAGTLGNTIYFGEGSWLTVV.

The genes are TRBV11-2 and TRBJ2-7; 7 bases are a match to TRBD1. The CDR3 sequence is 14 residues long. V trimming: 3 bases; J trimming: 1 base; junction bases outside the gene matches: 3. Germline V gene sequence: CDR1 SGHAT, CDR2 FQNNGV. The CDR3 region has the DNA TGTGCCAGCAGCTTTAAGGGGGCTTCCTACGAGCAGTACTTC. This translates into CASSFKGASYEQYF.

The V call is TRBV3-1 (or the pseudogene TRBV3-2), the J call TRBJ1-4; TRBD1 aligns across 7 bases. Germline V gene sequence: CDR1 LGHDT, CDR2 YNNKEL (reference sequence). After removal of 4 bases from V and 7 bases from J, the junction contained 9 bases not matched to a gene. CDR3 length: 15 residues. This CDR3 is CASSPTGSGFEKLFF. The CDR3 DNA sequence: TGTGCCAGCAGCCCGACAGGGTCGGGTTTTGAAAAACTGTTTTTT.

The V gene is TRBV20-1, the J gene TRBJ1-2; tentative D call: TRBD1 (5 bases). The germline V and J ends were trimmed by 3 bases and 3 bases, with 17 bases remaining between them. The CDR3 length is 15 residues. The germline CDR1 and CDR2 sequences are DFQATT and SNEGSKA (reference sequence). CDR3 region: CSASRSSGGHYGYTF. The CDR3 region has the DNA TGCAGTGCTAGTAGGAGTTCCGGGGGACACTATGGCTACACCTTC.

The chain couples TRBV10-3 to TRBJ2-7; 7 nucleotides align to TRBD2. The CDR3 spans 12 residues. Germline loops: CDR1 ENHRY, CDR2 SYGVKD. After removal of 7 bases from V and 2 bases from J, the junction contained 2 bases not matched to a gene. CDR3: CAITSGPYEQYF. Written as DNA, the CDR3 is TGTGCCATCACTAGCGGTCCCTACGAGCAGTACTTC.

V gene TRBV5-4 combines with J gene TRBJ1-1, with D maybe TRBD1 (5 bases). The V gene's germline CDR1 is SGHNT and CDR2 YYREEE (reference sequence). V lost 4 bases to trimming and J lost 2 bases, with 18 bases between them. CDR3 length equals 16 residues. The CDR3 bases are TGTGCCAGCAGCCTGGTGGGGCGAGTTGGCAACACTGAAGCTTTCTTT. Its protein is CASSLVGRVGNTEAFF.

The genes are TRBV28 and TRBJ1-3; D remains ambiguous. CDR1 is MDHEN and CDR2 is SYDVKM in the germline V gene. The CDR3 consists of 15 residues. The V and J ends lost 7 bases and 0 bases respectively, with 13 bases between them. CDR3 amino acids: CASMVNTFSGNTIYF. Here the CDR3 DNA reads TGTGCCAGCATGGTTAATACTTTCTCTGGAAACACCATATATTTT.

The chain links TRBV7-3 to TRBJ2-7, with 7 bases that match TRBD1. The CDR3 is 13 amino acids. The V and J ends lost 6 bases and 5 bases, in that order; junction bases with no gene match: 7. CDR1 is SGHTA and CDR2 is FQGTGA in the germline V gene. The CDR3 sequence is CASSTDRDDEQYF. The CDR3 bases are TGTGCCAGCAGTACCGACAGGGACGACGAGCAGTACTTC.

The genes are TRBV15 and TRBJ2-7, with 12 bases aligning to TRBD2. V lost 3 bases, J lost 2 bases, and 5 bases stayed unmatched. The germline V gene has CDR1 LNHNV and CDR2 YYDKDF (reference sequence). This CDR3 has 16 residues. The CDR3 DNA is TGTGCCACCAGCAGTTGGACTAGCGGGGCCCCCTACGAGCAGTACTTC. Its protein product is CATSSWTSGAPYEQYF.

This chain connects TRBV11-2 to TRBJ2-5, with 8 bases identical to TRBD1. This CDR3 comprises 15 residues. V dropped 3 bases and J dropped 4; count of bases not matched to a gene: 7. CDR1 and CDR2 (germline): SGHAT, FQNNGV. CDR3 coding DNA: TGTGCCAGCAGCTTCCGACAGGGGCCCCGAGAGACCCAGTACTTC. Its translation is CASSFRQGPRETQYF.

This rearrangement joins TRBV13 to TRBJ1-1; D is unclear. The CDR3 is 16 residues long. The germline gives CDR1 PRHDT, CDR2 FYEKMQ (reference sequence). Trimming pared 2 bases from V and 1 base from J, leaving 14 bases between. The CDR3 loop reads CASSLYDRRGNTEAFF. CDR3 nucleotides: TGTGCCAGCAGCTTATATGATCGTCGGGGGAACACTGAAGCTTTCTTT.

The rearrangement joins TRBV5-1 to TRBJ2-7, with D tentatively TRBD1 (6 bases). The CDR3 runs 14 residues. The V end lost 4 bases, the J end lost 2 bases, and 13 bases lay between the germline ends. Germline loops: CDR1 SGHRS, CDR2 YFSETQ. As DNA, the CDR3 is TGCGCCAGCAGCACCGGGACACGACCCTACGAGCAGTACTTC. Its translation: CASSTGTRPYEQYF.

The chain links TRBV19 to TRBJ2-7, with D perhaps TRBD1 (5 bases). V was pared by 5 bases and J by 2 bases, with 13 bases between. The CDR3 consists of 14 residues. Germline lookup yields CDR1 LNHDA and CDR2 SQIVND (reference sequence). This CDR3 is CASSPRQSTYEQYF. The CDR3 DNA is TGTGCCAGTAGTCCAAGACAGTCTACCTACGAGCAGTACTTC.

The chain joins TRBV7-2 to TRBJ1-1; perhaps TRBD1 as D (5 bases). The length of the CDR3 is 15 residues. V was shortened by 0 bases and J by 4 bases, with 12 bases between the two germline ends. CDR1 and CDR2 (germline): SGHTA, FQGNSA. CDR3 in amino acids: CASSLAGRRGTEAFF. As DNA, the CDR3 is TGTGCCAGCAGCTTAGCTGGAAGGAGGGGCACTGAAGCTTTCTTT. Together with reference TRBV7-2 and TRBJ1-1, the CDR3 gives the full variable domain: GAGVSQSPSNKVTEKGKDVELRCDPISGHTALYWYRQSLGQGLEFLIYFQGNSAPDKSGLPSDRFSAERTGGSVSTLTIQRTQQEDSAVYLCASSLAGRRGTEAFFGQGTRLTVV.

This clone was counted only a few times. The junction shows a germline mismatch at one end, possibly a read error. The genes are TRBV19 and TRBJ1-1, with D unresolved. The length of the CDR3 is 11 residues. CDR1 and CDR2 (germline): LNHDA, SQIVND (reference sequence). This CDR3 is CASTINTEAFF. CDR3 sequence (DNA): TGTGCCAGTACCATAAACACAGAAGCTTTCTTT.

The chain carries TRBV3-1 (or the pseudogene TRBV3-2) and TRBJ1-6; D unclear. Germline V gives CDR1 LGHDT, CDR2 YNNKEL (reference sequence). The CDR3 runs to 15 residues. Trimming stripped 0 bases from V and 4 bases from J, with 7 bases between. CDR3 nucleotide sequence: TGTGCCAGCAGCCAAGAAAGCTATTATAATTCACCCCTCCACTTT. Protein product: CASSQESYYNSPLHF.

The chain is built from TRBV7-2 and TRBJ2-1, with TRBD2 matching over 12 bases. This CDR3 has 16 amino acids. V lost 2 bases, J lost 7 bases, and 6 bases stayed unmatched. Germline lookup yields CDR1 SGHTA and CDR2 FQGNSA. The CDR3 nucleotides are TGTGCCAGCAGCTTACTAGCGGGAGGGTCGTGGAATGAGCAGTTCTTC. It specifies CASSLLAGGSWNEQFF.

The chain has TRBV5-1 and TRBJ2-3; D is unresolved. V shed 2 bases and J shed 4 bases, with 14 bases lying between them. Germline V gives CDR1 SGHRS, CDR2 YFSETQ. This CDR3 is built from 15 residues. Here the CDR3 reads CASSFGRMAADTQYF. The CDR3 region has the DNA TGCGCCAGCAGCTTTGGCAGAATGGCGGCAGATACGCAGTATTTT.

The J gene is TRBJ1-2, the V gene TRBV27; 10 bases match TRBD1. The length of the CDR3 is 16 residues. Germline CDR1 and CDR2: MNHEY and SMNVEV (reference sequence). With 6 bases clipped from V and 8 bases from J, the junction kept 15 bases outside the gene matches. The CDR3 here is CASRRSSGTGAGGYTF. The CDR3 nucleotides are TGTGCCAGCAGGCGATCCTCCGGGACAGGGGCGGGCGGCTACACCTTC.

The CDR3 reads CASSYTGDGYTF. CDR3 nucleotide sequence: TGTGCCAGCAGCTACACAGGGGACGGCTACACCTTC. The chain recombines TRBV2 with TRBJ1-2, with 7 positions matching TRBD1. V was clipped by 6 bases and J by 8 bases; unmatched bases: 6. Germline CDR1 reads SNHLY; CDR2 reads FYNNEI. The CDR3 contains 12 residues. Supplemented by reference TRBV2 and TRBJ1-2, the full variable domain reads EPEVTQTPSHQVTQMGQEVILRCVPISNHLYFYWYRQILGQKVEFLVSFYNNEISEKSEIFDDQFSVERPDGSNFTLKIRSTKLEDSAMYFCASSYTGDGYTFGSGTRLTVV.

This CDR3 reads CAWSVRGLETQYF. The CDR3 DNA sequence: TGTGCCTGGAGTGTACGTGGCCTGGAGACCCAGTACTTC. The V call is TRBV30, the J call TRBJ2-5, with D unclear. V was trimmed by 0 bases and J by 5 bases, leaving 10 bases between them. In germline, CDR1 is GTSNPN, CDR2 SVGIG (reference sequence). CDR3 length: 13 residues.